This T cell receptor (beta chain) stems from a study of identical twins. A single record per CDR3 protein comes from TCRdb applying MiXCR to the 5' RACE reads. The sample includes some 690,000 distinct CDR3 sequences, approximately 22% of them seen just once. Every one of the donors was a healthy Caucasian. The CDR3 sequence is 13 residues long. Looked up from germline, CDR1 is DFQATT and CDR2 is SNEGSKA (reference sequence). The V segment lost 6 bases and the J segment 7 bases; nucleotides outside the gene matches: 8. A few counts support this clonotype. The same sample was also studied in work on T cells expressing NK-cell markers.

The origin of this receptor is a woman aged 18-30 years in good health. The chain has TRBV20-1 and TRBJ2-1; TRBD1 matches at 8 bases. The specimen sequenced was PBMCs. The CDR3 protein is CSALDRASNEQFF. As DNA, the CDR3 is TGCAGTGCCCTGGACAGGGCTTCAAATGAGCAGTTCTTC.